This T cell receptor (beta chain) comes out of a study of T cells in Graves' hyperthyroidism and ophthalmopathy. As for the study in general: Before any treatment, at initial diagnosis, peripheral blood was collected.

Clinical symptoms, serum thyroxine and TRAb, thyroid ultrasound and orbital computed tomography together formed the diagnostic basis. TCR beta CDR3 regions were amplified from RNA transcripts. During a first-round RT-PCR of the TCR CDR3, the HTBI primer set was used. TCRdb ran MiXCR on the multiplex PCR reads and lists one entry per CDR3 protein. The table lists 330,000 or so distinct CDR3 sequences, about a sixth of them singletons. The table lists this clonotype with many counts. Trimming took off 3 bases at V and 2 bases at J, with 13 bases between the two ends. Per the germline V gene, CDR1 is DFQATT and CDR2 is SNEGSKA (reference sequence). The CDR3 consists of 15 residues.

Source material: blood. This chain joins TRBV20-1 and TRBJ2-2, with a weak D call TRBD2 (6 bases). This TCR came from a woman in her 40s with Graves' ophthalmopathy. CDR3 in amino acids: CSASTPGTNTGELFF. CDR3 nucleotide sequence: TGCAGTGCTAGTACCCCCGGGACTAACACCGGGGAGCTGTTTTTT.